This is a list of T cell receptor beta chains from one sample in a study of a mutant IDH1 vaccine in newly diagnosed glioma. Their cognate antigens are unknown. Measured with immunoSEQ multiplex PCR; TCRdb has only the in-frame clones, and not every one. The sample lists fewer than 30,000 clones, 60% to 80% seen once, with roughly 9% in the top ten. The sequences come from PBMCs, collected from a glioma patient whose treatment included an IDH1 peptide vaccine. These receptors all stem from a woman between 18 and 29 years old with glioma. The conserved cysteine and the conserved F or W are not part of the CDR3 here.

v_call,cdr3_aa
TRBV7-8,ASTLAGGFANYGYT
TRBV6-5,ASSQGPAYEQY
TRBV14,ASSQDRVQGRLNSPLH
TRBV30,AWLEGLGSSPLH
TRBV7-9,ASSPEVAQMNTEAF
TRBV28,ASSFRSFYSNQPQH
TRBV5-6,ASSSYNQPQH
TRBV30,ASQGLPFNEQF
TRBV7-8,ASASGAVGEKLF
TRBV5-1,ASSLAGTGSFFETQY
TRBV30,AWSVGEPSNQPQH
TRBV5-1,ASSRDRGGNYGYT
TRBV5-1,ASSQGNTIY
TRBV27,ASRLAGEISYEQY
TRBV5-1,ASKRISGQGTGANVLT
TRBV7-9,ASSLVRESGGYT
TRBV7-2,ASSQVPSSYNEQF
TRBV6-5,ASSAGQGGTEAF
TRBV6-6,ASSYSVVDNQPQH
TRBV7-9,ASSQPARNTEAF
TRBV28,ASSSPSKGWDEKLF
TRBV7-9,ASSLVGQGEGNTIY